These 9 T cell receptor beta chains originate from one sample sequenced in a study of immune heterogeneity within non-small cell lung tumors. In a multiplex PCR, 32 V and 13 J primers amplified TCR beta CDR3. TCRdb re-called the multiplex PCR reads through MiXCR, storing one row per CDR3 protein. Of 22,000 or so distinct CDR3 sequences listed, 25% to 35% are singletons. Per sample, approximately 600 ng of bulk tumor genomic DNA was the template used. Several spatially distant biopsies were obtained per primary tumor intraoperatively. Enrolled patients presented with newly diagnosed, previously untreated non-small cell lung cancer and underwent curative surgery. Sequenced input: lung tumor tissue. The source is a man between 35 and 55 years old with non-small cell lung cancer.

The chain uses TRBV18 and TRBJ2-3, with 10 bases lining up with TRBD1. J lost 6 bases, V lost 1 base, and 4 bases had no gene match. CDR3 size: 15 residues. Germline CDR1 reads KGHSH; CDR2 reads LQKENI. CDR3 protein: CASSPRGTGVDTQYF. The CDR3 coding sequence is TGTGCCAGCTCACCACGCGGGACAGGGGTTGATACGCAGTATTTT.

Turning to this clonotype: A much larger clone sits a single nucleotide away, making a read error possible. The chain couples TRBV6-1 to TRBJ2-7; TRBD1 matches at 7 bases. V was clipped by 6 bases and J by 9 bases; unmatched bases: 11. The CDR3 covers 13 residues. Germline V gene sequence: CDR1 MNHNS, CDR2 SASEGT. The CDR3 sequence is CASSTRDSQRQYF. Written as DNA, the CDR3 is TGTGCCAGCAGCACTAGGGACAGCCAGCGGCAGTACTTC.

The sample holds many counts of this clonotype. The chain carries TRBV7-9 and TRBJ2-7; TRBD2 matches 10 bases. The CDR3 sequence is 15 residues long. Germline V CDR1 and CDR2: SEHNR, FQNEAQ (reference sequence). J lost 2 bases, V lost 6 bases, and 7 bases had no gene match. The CDR3 region is CASRPPSGSPYEQYF. DNA for the CDR3: TGTGCCAGCAGACCTCCTAGCGGGAGCCCCTACGAGCAGTACTTC.

The V and J genes are TRBV14 and TRBJ1-5; D possibly corresponds to TRBD1 (6 bases). The CDR3 totals 18 residues. The ends were cut back, 1 base at V and 4 bases at J, with 20 bases in the middle. Germline-derived CDR1 and CDR2 are SGHDN and FVKESK. For the CDR3, the DNA is TGTGCCAGCAGCCAAGGGGGGTGGGACACCCACGGAAATCAGCCCCAGCATTTT. Residues: CASSQGGWDTHGNQPQHF.

Sample share makes this clonotype medium-sized. The chain combines TRBV20-1 with TRBJ2-7; no reliable D call. This CDR3 comprises 14 residues. CDR1 and CDR2 from the germline V gene are DFQATT and SNEGSKA (reference sequence). The V gene lost 2 bases and the J gene lost 0 bases, with 11 bases spanning the gap. CDR3 protein: CSARNDASSYEQYF. CDR3 bases: TGCAGTGCTAGAAACGATGCTAGCTCCTACGAGCAGTACTTC.

This clonotype was picked up many times. The genes are TRBV11-2 and TRBJ2-7, with TRBD1 matching 9 bases. Germline CDR1 is SGHAT and CDR2 is FQNNGV. V gave up 5 bases and J gave up 6 bases; unmatched junction bases: 11. The CDR3 spans 15 residues. CDR3 amino acids: CASSPTGTGFSEQYF. DNA for the CDR3: TGTGCCAGCAGCCCAACCGGGACAGGGTTCTCCGAGCAGTACTTC. Based on the CDR3 plus reference TRBV11-2 and TRBJ2-7, the full variable domain is EAGVAQSPRYKIIEKRQSVAFWCNPISGHATLYWYQQILGQGPKLLIQFQNNGVVDDSQLPKDRFSAERLKGVDSTLKIQPAKLEDSAVYLCASSPTGTGFSEQYFGPGTRLTVT.

This clonotype is medium-sized in the sample. The chain joins TRBV24-1 to TRBJ2-3; 7 bases fit TRBD2. Germline trimming cut 0 bases from V and 3 bases from J; bases unmatched to any gene: 5. There are 16 residues in the CDR3. Looked up from germline, CDR1 is KGHDR and CDR2 is SFDVKD. The CDR3: CATSDLWASGTDTQYF. CDR3 bases: TGTGCCACCAGTGATTTGTGGGCTAGCGGTACAGATACGCAGTATTTT.

This clonotype was seen more than once but under ten times. The rearrangement joins TRBV11-2 to TRBJ2-3; D is unresolved. V lost 4 bases, J lost 0 bases, and 8 bases lay in between. The CDR3 totals 14 residues. The V gene's germline CDR1 is SGHAT and CDR2 FQNNGV. The CDR3 nucleotides are TGTGCCAGCAGCTATTTAGGTAGCACAGATACGCAGTATTTT. This translates into CASSYLGSTDTQYF.

Comments on this clonotype: A much larger clone sits a single nucleotide away, making a read error possible. This chain uses TRBV19 with TRBJ1-2; D possibly corresponds to TRBD1 (5 bases). The CDR3 has 13 amino acids. CDR1 and CDR2 (germline): LNHDA, SQIVND (reference sequence). DNA for the CDR3: TGTGCCAGTAGTTCTTTCCGGGGACTTGCCGCCTTCTTC. It encodes CASSSFRGLAAFF.